A single sample gave rise to the 30 T cell receptor beta chains below, sequenced in a study of follicular helper T cells after annual influenza vaccination. TCRdb keeps only in-frame clones here, not all; method: immunoSEQ multiplex PCR. The sample holds roughly 4,900 clones, more than 80% seen once. Time point specified: 2015-2016 season, 7 days after influenza vaccination. The sample here was CXCR5+ CD38- circulating T follicular helper cells from blood, taken 7 days after influenza vaccination. Subset denoted: circulating Tfh, non-naive CD4+CXCR5+PD-1+ (ICOS+CD38+ or ICOS-CD38-). These receptors were taken from an adult who received the influenza vaccine.

The V and J genes are TRBV5-6 and TRBJ1-4, with 10 bases lining up with TRBD1. The CDR3 is made up of 17 amino acids. Germline V gives CDR1 SGHDT, CDR2 YYEEEE. Germline trimming cut 3 bases from V and 7 bases from J; bases unmatched to any gene: 12. Here the CDR3 reads CASSSRWKTGGREKLFF. The CDR3 DNA is TGTGCCAGCAGCTCCCGGTGGAAGACAGGGGGCCGTGAAAAACTGTTTTTT.

This clone has only one observation. The chain carries TRBV5-1 and TRBJ1-1; D is ambiguous. This CDR3 has 14 residues. CDR1 and CDR2 from the germline V gene are SGHRS and YFSETQ. Trimming left V 3 bases short and J 3 bases short, with 12 bases between. The CDR3: CASSSYRPDTEAFF. CDR3 nucleotide sequence: TGCGCCAGCAGCTCCTACCGACCAGACACTGAAGCTTTCTTT.

The chain carries TRBV19 and TRBJ1-5; 9 bases align to TRBD1. Germline V gene sequence: CDR1 LNHDA, CDR2 SQIVND (reference sequence). V was clipped by 7 bases and J by 6 bases; unmatched bases: 7. The CDR3 has 14 amino acids. CDR3 in DNA: TGTGCCAGTAAGGGGACAGGGTTGTTTCAGCCCCAGCATTTT. This gives the protein CASKGTGLFQPQHF.

V gene TRBV23-1 combines with J gene TRBJ1-5, with D perhaps matching TRBD1 (5 bases). TRBV23-1 is reported as an ORF; its role is uncertain. The CDR3 extends over 17 amino acids. Trimming removed 1 base from V and 5 bases from J, with 18 bases in between. CDR3 amino acids: CASSQWDAPKGYQPQHF. The CDR3 coding sequence is TGCGCCAGCAGTCAATGGGACGCCCCGAAGGGATATCAGCCCCAGCATTTT.

This chain links TRBV7-6 with TRBJ2-5; 8 bases line up with TRBD2. V lost 1 base, J lost 4 bases, and 5 bases stayed unmatched. The germline V gene encodes CDR1 SGHVS and CDR2 FNYEAQ. CDR3 length: 15 amino acids. The CDR3 loop is CASSLGAGLAETQYF. The CDR3 DNA reads as TGTGCCAGCAGCTTAGGGGCCGGACTAGCAGAGACCCAGTACTTC.

A single count supports this clone. The chain employs TRBV4-3 and TRBJ1-2, with D tentatively TRBD1 (6 bases). The V gene's germline CDR1 is LGHNA and CDR2 YSLEER. The CDR3 length is 16 residues. V was pared by 0 bases and J by 5 bases, with 16 bases between. The CDR3 DNA reads as TGCGCCAGCAGCCAAGATTCATCCAGGGGAAGGTATGGCTACACCTTC. The encoded protein is CASSQDSSRGRYGYTF.

This sequence joins TRBV10-3 and TRBJ1-5, with TRBD1 as a possible D gene (6 bases). Per germline, CDR1 ENHRY and CDR2 SYGVKD. V was trimmed by 3 bases and J by 8 bases, leaving 11 bases between them. The CDR3 is 13 amino acids. The DNA for the CDR3 is TGTGCCATCAGTGAAGGGGGGGGCGAGCCCCAGCATTTT. This encodes CAISEGGGEPQHF.

The chain uses TRBV28 and TRBJ2-1; D perhaps matches TRBD1 (6 bases). CDR3 length equals 15 residues. Per the germline V gene, CDR1 is MDHEN and CDR2 is SYDVKM. V lost 6 bases and J lost 6, with 18 bases in between. This CDR3 reads CASREHRVRGNEQFF. Written as DNA, the CDR3 is TGTGCCAGCAGGGAACACAGGGTAAGGGGCAATGAGCAGTTCTTC.

This clone was seen once. The rearrangement joins TRBV5-1 to TRBJ2-7; the D gene is possibly TRBD1 (5 bases). CDR1 is SGHRS, CDR2 YFSETQ, per germline. The ends were cut back, 3 bases at V and 3 bases at J, with 16 bases in the middle. CDR3 size: 15 residues. CDR3 DNA sequence: TGCGCCAGCAGCTCCCCAGGGAATGGTATCTACGAGCAGTACTTC. Its protein product is CASSSPGNGIYEQYF.

This sequence joins TRBV2 and TRBJ2-7; D possibly corresponds to TRBD2 (6 bases). Germline V gene lookup returns CDR1 SNHLY and CDR2 FYNNEI. V lost 5 bases and J lost 4, with 21 bases in between. The CDR3 totals 16 residues. In nucleotides, the CDR3 is TGTGCCAGCAGTTCACCCCGGGGTAGCGGATTATACGAGCAGTACTTC. Protein product: CASSSPRGSGLYEQYF.

The chain joins TRBV10-3 to TRBJ1-1; maybe TRBD1 (5 bases). This CDR3 has 15 amino acids. The V and J ends lost 3 bases and 5 bases respectively, with 16 bases between them. Germline CDR1 and CDR2: ENHRY and SYGVKD. The CDR3 bases are TGTGCCATCAGTGATATCACAGGACGTCTGACTGAAGCTTTCTTT. It encodes CAISDITGRLTEAFF.

CDR3 in amino acids: CASSLASGTQYF. The CDR3 DNA reads as TGTGCCAGCAGCTTAGCGTCGGGGACCCAGTACTTC. V and J are TRBV11-3 and TRBJ2-5; no definite D call. From germline, CDR1 is SGHNT and CDR2 YENEEA. CDR3 length: 12 amino acids. Trimming stripped 1 base from V and 7 bases from J, with 7 bases between.

The genes are TRBV4-2 and TRBJ1-6; D ambiguous. Germline loops: CDR1 LGHNA, CDR2 YNFKEQ. V was clipped by 1 base and J by 9 bases, with 7 bases between them. This CDR3 contains 13 residues. The chain's CDR3 is CASSQVSGSPLHF. The CDR3 nucleotides read TGTGCCAGCAGCCAAGTGAGCGGTTCACCCCTCCACTTT.

This sequence joins TRBV18 and TRBJ1-6; D unresolved. Germline CDR1 is KGHSH and CDR2 is LQKENI. The germline V and J ends were trimmed by 4 bases and 8 bases, with 9 bases remaining between them. This CDR3 comprises 13 residues. Here the CDR3 DNA reads TGTGCCAGCTCACACTCGGAGGATTCACCCCTCCACTTT. It codes for CASSHSEDSPLHF.

This clone was counted between two and nine times. The V call is TRBV10-2, the J call TRBJ1-2; D ambiguous. Germline CDR1 WSHSY, CDR2 SAAADI. CDR3 length: 14 residues. V dropped 4 bases and J dropped 0 bases, with 9 bases sitting between them. CDR3 amino acids: CASSGMGANYGYTF. The DNA for the CDR3 is TGCGCCAGCAGTGGCATGGGAGCTAACTATGGCTACACCTTC.

This clone was counted between two and nine times. The chain is built from TRBV9 and TRBJ1-2, with D hard to call. This CDR3 is built from 14 residues. V dropped 2 bases and J dropped 4 bases, with 12 bases sitting between them. The V gene's germline CDR1 is SGDLS and CDR2 YYNGEE. The CDR3 DNA reads TGTGCCAGCAGCGTGGGGAATTCCGGCTATGGCTACACCTTC. Translating it yields CASSVGNSGYGYTF.

This sequence joins TRBV7-8 and TRBJ2-7; D not resolved. Germline assignment: CDR1 SGHVS and CDR2 FQNEAQ. This CDR3 region has 12 residues. V lost 6 bases and J lost 2, with 8 bases in between. The CDR3 region has the DNA TGTGCCAGCAGTCCTAGTGCCTACGAGCAGTACTTC. Translation gives CASSPSAYEQYF. The variable domain in full, completed from reference TRBV7-8 and TRBJ2-7, reads GAGVSQSPRYKVAKRGQDVALRCDPISGHVSLFWYQQALGQGPEFLTYFQNEAQLDKSGLPSDRFFAERPEGSVSTLKIQRTQQEDSAVYLCASSPSAYEQYFGPGTRLTVT.

The J gene is TRBJ1-2, the V gene TRBV2; possibly TRBD1 for D (6 bases). The CDR3 sequence is 12 residues long. The V gene lost 10 bases and the J gene lost 6 bases, with 15 bases spanning the gap. Germline values: CDR1 SNHLY, CDR2 FYNNEI. The CDR3 reads CATRGLENGYTF. The CDR3 nucleotides are TGTGCCACCAGGGGTTTGGAGAATGGCTACACCTTC. The whole variable domain, filled in from reference TRBV2 and TRBJ1-2, reads EPEVTQTPSHQVTQMGQEVILRCVPISNHLYFYWYRQILGQKVEFLVSFYNNEISEKSEIFDDQFSVERPDGSNFTLKIRSTKLEDSAMYFCATRGLENGYTFGSGTRLTVV.

The chain uses TRBV6-5 and TRBJ1-4, with 10 bases lining up with TRBD1. From germline, CDR1 is MNHEY and CDR2 SVGAGI. The CDR3 consists of 15 residues. V trimming: 7 bases; J trimming: 5 bases; junction bases outside the gene matches: 7. This CDR3 reads CASKLGQGRNEKLFF. CDR3 coding DNA: TGTGCCAGCAAATTGGGACAGGGGAGGAATGAAAAACTGTTTTTT.

This clone has more than one count but fewer than ten. The gene calls are TRBV19 and TRBJ1-1, with TRBD1 as a possible D gene (5 bases). The CDR3 sequence is 16 residues long. CDR1 is LNHDA and CDR2 is SQIVND in the germline V gene (reference sequence). V was shortened by 3 bases and J by 4 bases, with 18 bases between the two germline ends. In nucleotides, the CDR3 is TGTGCCAGTAGTATCAGTAAGGGGTTCATGAGCACTGAAGCTTTCTTT. This sequence encodes CASSISKGFMSTEAFF.

The chain joins TRBV6-1 to TRBJ2-5, with D maybe TRBD1 (8 bases). The CDR3 contains 14 residues. V gave up 4 bases and J gave up 7 bases, with 16 bases separating them. Germline V gene lookup returns CDR1 MNHNS and CDR2 SASEGT. As DNA, the CDR3 is TGTGCCAGCAGTGGACAAACAGGGGGGGGGACCCAGTACTTC. It yields the protein CASSGQTGGGTQYF.

J is TRBJ1-1 and V is TRBV5-1; 8 nucleotides align to TRBD1. Germline values: CDR1 SGHRS, CDR2 YFSETQ. This CDR3 spans 16 amino acids. V lost 2 bases, J lost 4 bases, and 10 bases stayed unmatched. In DNA, the CDR3 is TGCGCCAGCAGCTTAGCCAACAGGGGGGCGGGCACTGAAGCTTTCTTT. Translation: CASSLANRGAGTEAFF.

The J gene is TRBJ2-1, the V gene TRBV6-5; D might be TRBD1 or TRBD2, each matching 5 bases. The CDR3 runs 13 residues. V was shortened by 6 bases and J by 5 bases, with 11 bases between the two germline ends. Germline V gives CDR1 MNHEY, CDR2 SVGAGI. CDR3 sequence: CASRGVQDNEQFF. The CDR3 DNA follows: TGTGCCAGCAGGGGGGTTCAGGACAATGAGCAGTTCTTC.

This chain uses TRBV7-8 with TRBJ1-5; D not certain. Germline assignment: CDR1 SGHVS and CDR2 FQNEAQ. CDR3 size: 14 residues. V shed 3 bases and J shed 4 bases, with 10 bases lying between them. In DNA form, the CDR3 reads TGTGCCAGCAGCTTTCGGCAGAGGAATCAGCCCCAGCATTTT. Amino acid sequence: CASSFRQRNQPQHF.

The rearrangement links TRBV5-5 to TRBJ1-3; D gene unclear. Trimming took 1 base from V and 1 from J, leaving 6 bases between them. The CDR3 extends over 14 amino acids. Looked up from germline, CDR1 is SGHKS and CDR2 is YYEKEE (reference sequence). This CDR3 reads CASSLLGSGNTIYF. As DNA, the CDR3 is TGTGCCAGCAGCTTGCTAGGGTCTGGAAACACCATATATTTT.

The V gene is TRBV5-8, the J gene TRBJ2-1; D is perhaps TRBD1 (6 bases). The CDR3 covers 14 residues. Deletions cut 5 bases from V and 4 bases from J, with 13 bases between. In germline, CDR1 is SGHTS, CDR2 YDEGEE. CDR3 nucleotides: TGTGCCAGCAGTACGGGACACCCTTACAATGAGCAGTTCTTC. Translated, it gives CASSTGHPYNEQFF.

The chain uses TRBV15 and TRBJ1-4; D not resolved. The germline CDR1 and CDR2 sequences are LNHNV and YYDKDF (reference sequence). Trimming removed 1 base at V and 1 base at J, with 4 bases between. This CDR3 is built from 14 residues. The CDR3 reads CATSRGGTNEKLFF. The CDR3 DNA is TGTGCCACCAGCAGAGGAGGAACTAATGAAAAACTGTTTTTT.

J is TRBJ1-6 and V is TRBV6-1, with D perhaps TRBD1 (5 bases). V was trimmed by 9 bases and J by 11 bases, leaving 20 bases between them. Germline CDR1 and CDR2: MNHNS and SASEGT. The CDR3 is 14 amino acids. CDR3 nucleotides: TGTGCCAGTATCGGCGGGGGAAATCAAACACCCCTCCACTTT. This translates into CASIGGGNQTPLHF.

This clone has a handful of counts. The chain employs TRBV7-3 and TRBJ2-5, with D maybe TRBD1 (5 bases). The CDR3 has 13 amino acids. Germline V lookup: CDR1 SGHTA, CDR2 FQGTGA. The V end lost 4 bases, the J end lost 4 bases, and 10 bases lay between the germline ends. The CDR3: CASSSGNGETQYF. CDR3 DNA: TGTGCCAGCAGCTCAGGGAACGGAGAGACCCAGTACTTC.

CDR3: CASSSFSGPGAETQYF. In DNA, the CDR3 is TGTGCCAGCAGCTCCTTCTCGGGTCCTGGTGCTGAGACCCAGTACTTC. The chain combines TRBV4-2 with TRBJ2-5; D unresolved. From germline, CDR1 is LGHNA and CDR2 YNFKEQ. This CDR3 contains 16 residues. V lost 5 bases and J lost 5, with 21 bases in between.